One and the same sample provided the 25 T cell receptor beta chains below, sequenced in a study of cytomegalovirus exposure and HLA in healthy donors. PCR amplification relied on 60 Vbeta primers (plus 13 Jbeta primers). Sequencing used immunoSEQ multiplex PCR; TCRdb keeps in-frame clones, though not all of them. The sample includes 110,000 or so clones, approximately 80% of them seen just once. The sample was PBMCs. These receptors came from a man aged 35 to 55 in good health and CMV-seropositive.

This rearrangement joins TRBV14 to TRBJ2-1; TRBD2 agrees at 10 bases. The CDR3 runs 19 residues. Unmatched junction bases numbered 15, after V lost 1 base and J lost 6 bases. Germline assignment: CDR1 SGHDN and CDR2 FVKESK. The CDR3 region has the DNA TGTGCCAGCAGCCAAGGGATCACGAGGACTAGCGGAAATTTCAATGAGCAGTTCTTC. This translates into CASSQGITRTSGNFNEQFF.

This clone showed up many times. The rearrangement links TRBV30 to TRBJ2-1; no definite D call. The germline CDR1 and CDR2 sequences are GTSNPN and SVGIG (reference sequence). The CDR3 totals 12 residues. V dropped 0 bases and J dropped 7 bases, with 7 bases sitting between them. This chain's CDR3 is CAWSVSRNEQFF. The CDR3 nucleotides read TGTGCCTGGAGTGTATCGCGGAATGAGCAGTTCTTC.

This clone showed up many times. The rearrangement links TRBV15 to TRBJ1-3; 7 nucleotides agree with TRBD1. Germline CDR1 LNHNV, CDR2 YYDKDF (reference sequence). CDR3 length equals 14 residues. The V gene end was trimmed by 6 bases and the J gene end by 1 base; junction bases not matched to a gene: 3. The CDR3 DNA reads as TGTGCCACCAGGGACAGGATTTCTGGAAACACCATATATTTT. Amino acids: CATRDRISGNTIYF.

CDR3 sequence reads: CASSITGTGASPLHF. In DNA, the CDR3 is TGTGCCAGCAGTATCACCGGGACTGGGGCTTCACCCCTCCACTTT. V and J are TRBV27 and TRBJ1-6; possibly TRBD1 for D (5 bases). This CDR3 is 15 amino acids long. In germline, CDR1 is MNHEY, CDR2 SMNVEV (reference sequence). V was trimmed by 5 bases and J by 9 bases, leaving 17 bases between them.

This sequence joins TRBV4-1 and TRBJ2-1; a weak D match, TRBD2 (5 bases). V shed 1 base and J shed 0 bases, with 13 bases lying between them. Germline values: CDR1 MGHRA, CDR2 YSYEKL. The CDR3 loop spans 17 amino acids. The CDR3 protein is CASSQGPMGDSYNEQFF. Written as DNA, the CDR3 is TGCGCCAGCAGCCAAGGCCCCATGGGAGACTCCTACAATGAGCAGTTCTTC.

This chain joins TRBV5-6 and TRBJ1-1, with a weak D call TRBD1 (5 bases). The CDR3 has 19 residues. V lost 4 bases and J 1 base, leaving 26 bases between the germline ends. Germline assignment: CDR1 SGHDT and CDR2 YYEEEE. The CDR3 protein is CASSPPLGQTLLRNTEAFF. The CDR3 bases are TGTGCCAGCAGCCCCCCCCTTGGACAAACCCTGCTCCGGAACACTGAAGCTTTCTTT.

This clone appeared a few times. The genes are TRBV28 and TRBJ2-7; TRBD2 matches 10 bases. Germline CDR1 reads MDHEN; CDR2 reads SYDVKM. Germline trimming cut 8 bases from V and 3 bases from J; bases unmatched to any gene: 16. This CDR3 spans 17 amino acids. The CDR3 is CASRGSGGAREGYEQYF. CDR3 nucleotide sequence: TGTGCCAGCCGCGGAAGCGGGGGGGCCAGGGAGGGCTACGAGCAGTACTTC.

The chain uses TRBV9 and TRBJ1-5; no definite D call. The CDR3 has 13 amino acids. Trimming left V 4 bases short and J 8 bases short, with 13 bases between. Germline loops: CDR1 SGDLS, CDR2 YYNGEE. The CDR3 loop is CASSRAGGEPQHF. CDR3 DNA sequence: TGTGCCAGCAGCCGCGCGGGAGGAGAGCCCCAGCATTTT.

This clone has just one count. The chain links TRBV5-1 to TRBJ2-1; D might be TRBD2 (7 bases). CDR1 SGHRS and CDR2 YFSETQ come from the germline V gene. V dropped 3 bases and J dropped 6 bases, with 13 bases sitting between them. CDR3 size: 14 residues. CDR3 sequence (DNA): TGCGCCAGCAGCTACGGACGGGGGGCCAATGAGCAGTTCTTC. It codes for CASSYGRGANEQFF.

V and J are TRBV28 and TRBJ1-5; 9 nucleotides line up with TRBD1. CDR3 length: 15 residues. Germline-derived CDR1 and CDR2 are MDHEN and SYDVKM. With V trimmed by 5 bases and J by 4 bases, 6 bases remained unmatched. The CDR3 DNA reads TGTGCCAGCAGTCTACAGGGGGCATGGAATCAGCCCCAGCATTTT. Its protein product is CASSLQGAWNQPQHF. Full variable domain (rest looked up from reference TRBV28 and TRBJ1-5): DVKVTQSSRYLVKRTGEKVFLECVQDMDHENMFWYRQDPGLGLRLIYFSYDVKMKEKGDIPEGYSVSREKKERFSLILESASTNQTSMYLCASSLQGAWNQPQHFGDGTRLSIL.

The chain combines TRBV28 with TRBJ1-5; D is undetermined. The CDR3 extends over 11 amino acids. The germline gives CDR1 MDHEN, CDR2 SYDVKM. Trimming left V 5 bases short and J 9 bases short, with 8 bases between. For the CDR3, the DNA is TGTGCCAGCAGTGTCGGTAGGCCCCAGCATTTT. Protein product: CASSVGRPQHF.

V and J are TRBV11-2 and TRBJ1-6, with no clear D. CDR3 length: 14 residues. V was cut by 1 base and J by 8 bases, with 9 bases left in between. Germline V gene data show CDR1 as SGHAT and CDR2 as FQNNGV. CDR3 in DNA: TGTGCCAGCAGCTTAGGGGCCAGGTATTCACCCCTCCACTTT. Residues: CASSLGARYSPLHF.

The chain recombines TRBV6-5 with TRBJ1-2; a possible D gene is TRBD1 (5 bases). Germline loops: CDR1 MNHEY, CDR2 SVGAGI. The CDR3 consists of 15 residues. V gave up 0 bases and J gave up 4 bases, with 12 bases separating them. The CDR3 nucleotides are TGTGCCAGCAGTTACTCAGGGGTTTCCCTCTATGGCTACACCTTC. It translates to CASSYSGVSLYGYTF.

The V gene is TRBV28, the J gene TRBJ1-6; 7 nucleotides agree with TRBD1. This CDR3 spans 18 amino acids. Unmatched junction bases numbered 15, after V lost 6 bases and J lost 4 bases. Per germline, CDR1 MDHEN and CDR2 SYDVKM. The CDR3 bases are TGTGCCAGCAGCCCGAAGGCCTCGGGACAGCTTTATAATTCACCCCTCCACTTT. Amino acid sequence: CASSPKASGQLYNSPLHF.

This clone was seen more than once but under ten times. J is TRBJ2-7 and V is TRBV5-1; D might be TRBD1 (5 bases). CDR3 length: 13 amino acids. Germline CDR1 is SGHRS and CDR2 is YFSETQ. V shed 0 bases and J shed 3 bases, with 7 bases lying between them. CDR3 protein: CASSLVQGYEQYF. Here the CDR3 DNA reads TGCGCCAGCAGCTTGGTCCAGGGCTACGAGCAGTACTTC.

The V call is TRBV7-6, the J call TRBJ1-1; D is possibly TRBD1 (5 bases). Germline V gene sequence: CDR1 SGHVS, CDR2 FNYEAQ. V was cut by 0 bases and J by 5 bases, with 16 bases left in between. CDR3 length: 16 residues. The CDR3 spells CASSLATSRGGTEAFF. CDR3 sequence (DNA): TGTGCCAGCAGCTTAGCTACAAGTCGGGGGGGGACTGAAGCTTTCTTT.

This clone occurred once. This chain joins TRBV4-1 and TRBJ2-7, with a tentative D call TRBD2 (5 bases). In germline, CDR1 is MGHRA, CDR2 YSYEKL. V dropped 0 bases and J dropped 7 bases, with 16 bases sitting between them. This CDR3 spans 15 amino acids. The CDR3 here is CASSQDPGNLGEQYF. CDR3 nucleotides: TGCGCCAGCAGCCAAGATCCCGGGAACCTGGGTGAGCAGTACTTC.

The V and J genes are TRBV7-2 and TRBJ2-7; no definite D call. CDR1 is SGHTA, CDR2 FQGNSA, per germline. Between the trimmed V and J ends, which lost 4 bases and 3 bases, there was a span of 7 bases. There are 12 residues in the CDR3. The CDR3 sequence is CASSSSDYEQYF. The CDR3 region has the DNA TGTGCCAGCAGCTCCTCAGACTACGAGCAGTACTTC.

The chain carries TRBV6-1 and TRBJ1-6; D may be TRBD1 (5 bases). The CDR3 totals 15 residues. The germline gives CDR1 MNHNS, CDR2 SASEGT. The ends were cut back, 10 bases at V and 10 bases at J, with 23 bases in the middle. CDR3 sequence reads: CANGQTETIGSPLHF. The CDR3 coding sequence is TGTGCCAACGGCCAGACAGAGACCATAGGGTCACCCCTCCACTTT.

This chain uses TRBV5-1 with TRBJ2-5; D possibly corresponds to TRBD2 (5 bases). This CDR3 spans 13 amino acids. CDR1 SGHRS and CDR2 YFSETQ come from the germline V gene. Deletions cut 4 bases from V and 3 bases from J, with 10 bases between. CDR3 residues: CASSVAGEETQYF. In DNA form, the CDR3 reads TGCGCCAGCAGCGTCGCGGGCGAAGAGACCCAGTACTTC.

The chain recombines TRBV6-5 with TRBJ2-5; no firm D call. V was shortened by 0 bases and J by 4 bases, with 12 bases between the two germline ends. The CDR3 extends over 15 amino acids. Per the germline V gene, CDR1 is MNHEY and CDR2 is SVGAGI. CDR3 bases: TGTGCCAGCAGTTACTCGAGGCAGCTGTTAGAGACCCAGTACTTC. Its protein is CASSYSRQLLETQYF.

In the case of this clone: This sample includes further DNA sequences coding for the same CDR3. CDR3 in amino acids: CASSLEQASTGELFF. As DNA, the CDR3 is TGTGCCAGCAGCTTAGAACAGGCCTCTACCGGGGAGCTGTTTTTT. The chain joins TRBV7-6 to TRBJ2-2; D might be TRBD1 (5 bases). The CDR3 extends over 15 amino acids. Germline V CDR1 and CDR2: SGHVS, FNYEAQ. V lost 1 base, J lost 5 bases, and 11 bases lay in between.

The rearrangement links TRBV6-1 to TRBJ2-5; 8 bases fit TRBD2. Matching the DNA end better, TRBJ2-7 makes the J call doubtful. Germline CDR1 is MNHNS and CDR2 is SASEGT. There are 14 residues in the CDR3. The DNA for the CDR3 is TGTGCCAGCAGGGAGCCGGGGGGGCGCTACGAGCAGTACTTC. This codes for CASREPGGRYEQYF.

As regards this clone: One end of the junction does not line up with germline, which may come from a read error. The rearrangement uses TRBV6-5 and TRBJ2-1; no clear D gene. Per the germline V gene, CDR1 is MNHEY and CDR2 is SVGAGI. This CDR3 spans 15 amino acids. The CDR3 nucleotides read TGTGCCAGCGCATTAAGCCCTTTGTCCTACAGTGAGCAGTTCTTC. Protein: CASALSPLSYSEQFF.

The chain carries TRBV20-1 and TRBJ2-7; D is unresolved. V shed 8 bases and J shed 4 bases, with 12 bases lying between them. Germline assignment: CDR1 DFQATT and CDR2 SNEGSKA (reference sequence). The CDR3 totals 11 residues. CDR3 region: CSIRQAYEQYF. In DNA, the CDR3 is TGCAGTATCCGACAAGCATACGAGCAGTACTTC.